Listed below are T cell receptor beta chains from one sample, sequenced in a study of beta chain features in type 1 diabetes. Produced via immunoSEQ multiplex PCR; TCRdb's table is partial and in-frame only. The data contain about 160,000 clones, over 6% of them singletons. Sequenced sample: central memory CD4+ T cells from blood. Receptors originate from a man between 18 and 35 years old with type 1 diabetes. Both conserved end residues are trimmed from each CDR3.

>TRBV30
ACTRGGLAAYEQY
>TRBV30
AWSAGSGGNNEQF
>TRBV4-2
ASSHGSYQGGAETQY
>TRBV6-1
ASSARGGDNEQF
>TRBV7-8
ASSLAASGSYEQY
>TRBV29-1
SVALTSGGPEETQY
>TRBV5-6
ASSRTGELF
>TRBV5-1
ASSLDTGGGYEQY
>TRBV10-2
ASSPGTGSGANVLT
>TRBV5-7
ASSIDEDREVF
>TRBV5-1
ASSLESRSTDTQY
>TRBV2
ASSASGSVSEQY
>TRBV27
ASSLFRSTEAF
>TRBV29-1
SVDRAGIYT
>TRBV30
AWSEGRTDTQY
>TRBV5-4
ASSLVGDADTQY
>TRBV7-7
ASSSDRGTEAF
>TRBV30
AWSVADTEAF
>TRBV5-1
ASSLADSSYNEQF
>TRBV5-4
ASSSRGRGDGYT
>TRBV7-2
ASSLALTGETQY
>TRBV5-1
ASSPSSGFTDTQY
>TRBV2
ASSRYGQGENGYT
>TRBV5-1
ASSLQGEAQY
>TRBV20-1
SAPSTGSEY
>TRBV7-9
ASSFLHAQETQY
>TRBV29-1
STWVRRQSTDTQY